The rows below give T cell receptor beta chains drawn from one sample of a study of neoadjuvant anti-PD-1 for oral cavity cancer. Assay used: immunoSEQ multiplex PCR; TCRdb lists only in-frame clones, some missing. The sample lists thousands of clones; around three quarters were seen once. The input for sequencing was PBMCs, taken after nivolumab (anti-PD-1) treatment. All receptors come from a person between 40 and 85 years old with oral cavity squamous cell carcinoma. The CDR3 runs from the conserved cysteine through the conserved F or W. D genes are given only for firm matches. Where a row states a size, it is once, few, many or the class of an expanded clone; other rows omit it.

j_call | d_call | clone_size | v_call | cdr3_aa | cdr3_nt
TRBJ1-2 | - | - | TRBV5-1 | CASSLARVGYGYTF | TGCGCCAGCAGCTTGGCCCGGGTCGGCTATGGCTACACCTTC
TRBJ2-7 | TRBD1 | - | TRBV14 | CASSYRGFLSEQYF | TGTGCCAGCAGCTACAGGGGGTTTCTTTCTGAGCAGTACTTC
TRBJ1-5 | TRBD1 | - | TRBV27 | CASSEGTGWNQPQHF | TGTGCCAGCAGTGAAGGGACAGGGTGGAATCAGCCCCAGCATTTT
TRBJ2-7 | - | - | TRBV27 | CASSLEPTGTSYEQYF | TGTGCCAGCAGTTTAGAACCTACAGGGACCTCCTACGAGCAGTACTTC
TRBJ2-3 | TRBD2 | - | TRBV4-3 | CASSQDKPPSGGQYF | TGCGCCAGCAGCCAAGATAAGCCCCCTAGCGGGGGGCAGTATTTT
TRBJ1-2 | - | - | TRBV10-3 | CAINYGLENRVNGYTF | TGTGCCATCAACTATGGCCTAGAGAACAGGGTAAATGGCTACACCTTC
TRBJ1-5 | - | - | TRBV7-2 | CASSLESVPPSNQPQHF | TGTGCCAGCAGCTTAGAGTCAGTTCCCCCTAGCAATCAGCCCCAGCATTTT
TRBJ1-4 | - | - | TRBV28 | CASSLWGGINEKLFF | TGTGCCAGCAGTTTATGGGGAGGGATAAATGAAAAACTGTTTTTT
TRBJ1-2 | - | - | TRBV10-1 | CASSESLRRDYGYTF | TGCGCCAGCAGTGAGTCTTTAAGACGGGACTATGGCTACACCTTC
TRBJ2-1 | - | once | TRBV5-4 | CASSDLGIPYNEQFF | TGTGCCAGCAGCGATCTTGGGATACCTTACAATGAGCAGTTCTTC
TRBJ2-1 | - | once | TRBV19 | CASSTGASGRNEQFF | TGTGCCAGTAGTACAGGGGCCTCAGGACGCAATGAGCAGTTCTTC
TRBJ2-5 | - | - | TRBV29-1 | CSVQGEETQYF | TGCAGCGTTCAAGGGGAAGAGACCCAGTACTTC
TRBJ1-1 | TRBD1 | few | TRBV25-1 | CASSEWDRTGAFF | TGTGCCAGCAGTGAATGGGACAGAACCGGAGCTTTCTTT
TRBJ1-1 | TRBD1 | - | TRBV4-1 | CASKRGRESNTEAFF | TGCGCCAGCAAAAGGGGGCGCGAGTCCAACACTGAAGCTTTCTTT
TRBJ1-5 | - | few | TRBV4-2 | CASSQDGGDSNQPQHF | TGTGCCAGCAGCCAAGATGGAGGAGATAGCAATCAGCCCCAGCATTTT
TRBJ1-3 | TRBD1 | - | TRBV7-6 | CASSLTGVGNTIYF | TGTGCCAGCAGCTTAACAGGGGTAGGAAACACCATATATTTT
TRBJ2-7 | - | once | TRBV7-8 | CASSPSGSTYEQYF | TGTGCCAGCAGCCCAAGTGGCAGCACCTACGAGCAGTACTTC
TRBJ2-7 | TRBD1 | - | TRBV10-1 | CASSIGTGYEQYF | TGCGCCAGCAGTATCGGGACAGGGTACGAGCAGTACTTC
TRBJ2-7 | TRBD1 | - | TRBV10-3 | CATRGGQGAYEQYF | TGTGCCACCCGAGGGGGACAGGGGGCCTACGAGCAGTACTTC
TRBJ1-3 | - | - | TRBV11-2 | CASSLGPLSGNTIYF | TGTGCCAGCAGCTTAGGCCCTCTTTCTGGAAACACCATATATTTT
TRBJ2-3 | TRBD1 | - | TRBV9 | CASSLSRDRVTDTQYF | TGTGCCAGCAGCCTTAGCCGGGACAGAGTCACAGATACGCAGTATTTT
TRBJ1-5 | - | - | TRBV5-6 | CASSLGWDLIRQPQHF | TGTGCCAGCAGCTTGGGTTGGGACCTGATACGTCAGCCCCAGCATTTT
TRBJ2-3 | - | - | TRBV2 | CASSEGTATDTQYF | TGTGCCAGCAGTGAAGGGACAGCGACAGATACGCAGTATTTT
TRBJ1-1 | TRBD1 | - | TRBV25-1 | CATVNRGNTEAFF | TGTGCCACCGTAAACAGGGGGAACACTGAAGCTTTCTTT
TRBJ2-2 | - | - | TRBV9 | CASSVDSLGAGELFF | TGTGCCAGCAGCGTAGACTCGTTGGGGGCCGGGGAGCTGTTTTTT
TRBJ2-2 | - | - | TRBV2 | CASSATRNTGELFF | TGTGCCAGCAGTGCGACACGGAACACCGGGGAGCTGTTTTTT
TRBJ2-3 | - | - | TRBV7-2 | CASSPDSLGTDTQYF | TGTGCCAGCAGCCCGGACAGCCTGGGCACAGATACGCAGTATTTT
TRBJ1-2 | - | few | TRBV5-4 | CASSLLYHTQAYGYTF | TGTGCCAGCAGCTTGCTTTATCACACTCAGGCGTATGGCTACACCTTC
TRBJ2-1 | - | - | TRBV15 | CATSRESRNEQFF | TGTGCCACCAGCAGAGAATCCAGGAATGAGCAGTTCTTC
TRBJ2-5 | - | - | TRBV28 | CASSSLGDKVGTQYF | TGTGCCAGCAGTTCCCTTGGCGACAAAGTGGGGACCCAGTACTTC
TRBJ1-5 | - | - | TRBV6-5 | CASSYGAARQPQHF | TGTGCCAGCAGTTATGGGGCAGCGAGGCAGCCCCAGCATTTT
TRBJ1-1 | TRBD1 | - | TRBV9 | CASSVSTGGTTEAFF | TGTGCCAGCAGCGTTTCGACAGGGGGTACGACTGAAGCTTTCTTT
TRBJ1-1 | - | - | TRBV10-1 | CASSESPDMRTEAFF | TGCGCCAGCAGTGAGTCGCCAGATATGAGGACTGAAGCTTTCTTT
TRBJ2-1 | - | - | TRBV7-8 | CASSFSGHNEQFF | TGTGCCAGCAGCTTCTCGGGACACAATGAGCAGTTCTTC
TRBJ2-5 | - | - | TRBV7-8 | CASSLAWGAETQYF | TGTGCCAGCAGCTTAGCGTGGGGCGCGGAGACCCAGTACTTC
TRBJ1-2 | - | few | TRBV7-8 | CASSPRGRSNYGYTF | TGTGCCAGCAGCCCCCGCGGACGGTCTAACTATGGCTACACCTTC
TRBJ1-1 | - | once | TRBV11-2 | CASSFEVNTEAFF | TGTGCCAGCAGCTTTGAGGTGAACACTGAAGCTTTCTTT
TRBJ1-1 | - | - | TRBV6-5 | CASSRGGLTEAFF | TGTGCCAGCAGTCGTGGGGGTTTAACTGAAGCTTTCTTT
TRBJ2-5 | TRBD2 | once | TRBV9 | CASSVAAAGGQETQYF | TGTGCCAGCAGCGTAGCCGCAGCGGGGGGTCAAGAGACCCAGTACTTC
TRBJ1-2 | - | - | TRBV6-1 | CASTPLGGGGYTF | TGTGCCAGCACCCCTTTGGGGGGGGGTGGCTACACCTTC
TRBJ1-6 | - | few | TRBV6-5 | CASSLQGYNSPLHF | TGTGCCAGCAGCCTACAGGGTTATAATTCACCCCTCCACTTT
TRBJ1-1 | TRBD1 | - | TRBV19 | CASSVQGAREAFF | TGTGCCAGTAGTGTCCAGGGGGCACGGGAAGCTTTCTTT
TRBJ1-2 | TRBD1 | - | TRBV29-1 | CSGTGGNYGYTF | TGCAGCGGGACAGGGGGCAACTATGGCTACACCTTC
TRBJ1-2 | - | few | TRBV19 | CATQGGAYGYTF | TGTGCCACGCAAGGCGGAGCCTATGGCTACACCTTC
TRBJ1-1 | - | - | TRBV29-1 | CTTGGDTEAFF | TGCACCACTGGGGGGGACACTGAAGCTTTCTTT
TRBJ1-5 | - | - | TRBV7-8 | CASSLGGAPGRNQPQHF | TGTGCCAGCAGCTTAGGAGGGGCCCCGGGGCGCAATCAGCCCCAGCATTTT
TRBJ1-2 | - | - | TRBV4-3 | CASSQVRQTNYGYTF | TGCGCCAGCAGCCAAGTTAGACAGACAAACTATGGCTACACCTTC
TRBJ1-6 | - | few | TRBV5-1 | CASSWERWEGTYNSPLHF | TGCGCCAGCAGCTGGGAAAGGTGGGAAGGTACCTATAATTCACCCCTCCACTTT
TRBJ2-4 | - | - | TRBV7-6 | CASSKGGAGTGVLAKNIQYF | TGTGCCAGCAGCAAAGGGGGAGCGGGGACAGGCGTCTTAGCCAAAAACATTCAGTACTTC
TRBJ2-2 | TRBD2 | - | TRBV18 | CASSQTSGGARTGELFF | TGTGCCAGCTCACAGACTAGCGGGGGGGCCCGCACCGGGGAGCTGTTTTTT
TRBJ1-1 | - | - | TRBV27 | CASSPNFSGDTEAFF | TGTGCCAGCAGTCCCAATTTTTCAGGGGACACTGAAGCTTTCTTT
TRBJ2-3 | - | few | TRBV11-2 | CASSFDPHSTDTQYF | TGTGCCAGCAGCTTCGACCCGCACAGCACAGATACGCAGTATTTT
TRBJ2-5 | - | - | TRBV11-2 | CASSLGLSETQYF | TGTGCCAGCAGCTTGGGACTTTCAGAGACCCAGTACTTC